A single sample gave rise to the 14 T cell receptor beta chains below, sequenced in a study of shared clonotypes between healthy human individuals. Naive CD8 populations comprised CD45RO-negative cells positively selected for CCR7, excluding terminally differentiated effector memory CD45RA+ cells. This table comes from immunoSEQ multiplex PCR, and its TCRdb copy is limited to in-frame clones, with some not included. The sample holds some 2.1 million clones; 93% are singletons and the top ten take roughly 1.7%. The sequenced sample consisted of naive CD8+ T cells from PBMCs. The receptors were gathered from a man aged 18 to 30 in good health. Some clones in this sample may be carry-over from other donors' samples.

The chain is built from TRBV29-1 and TRBJ2-1; possible D gene TRBD2, 5 bases. The CDR3 is 13 amino acids. Trimming shortened V by 4 bases and J by 5 bases, and 12 bases separated the two germline ends. Germline CDR1 reads SQVTM; CDR2 reads ANQGSEA. The CDR3 spells CSVVRTRDNEQFF. CDR3 DNA: TGCAGCGTTGTGCGGACTCGGGACAATGAGCAGTTCTTC.

The chain has TRBV25-1 and TRBJ1-2; no firm D call. Trimming left V 1 base short and J 6 bases short, with 6 bases between. Germline CDR1 reads MGHDK; CDR2 reads SYGVNS. The CDR3 covers 12 residues. This CDR3 reads CASSESRNGYTF. The CDR3 DNA reads TGTGCCAGCAGTGAATCGAGAAATGGCTACACCTTC.

This rearrangement joins TRBV7-2 to TRBJ1-3, with D unresolved. Germline V lookup: CDR1 SGHTA, CDR2 FQGNSA. The CDR3 is made up of 15 amino acids. V gave up 5 bases and J gave up 4 bases, with 15 bases separating them. CDR3 in amino acids: CASSMGRLSGNTIYF. The CDR3 DNA follows: TGTGCCAGCAGCATGGGTCGGTTAAGCGGAAACACCATATATTTT.

This rearrangement joins TRBV7-9 to TRBJ2-3; perhaps TRBD1 as D (6 bases). The germline gives CDR1 SEHNR, CDR2 FQNEAQ (reference sequence). The CDR3 length is 16 residues. The V gene lost 6 bases and the J gene lost 3 bases, with 19 bases spanning the gap. The DNA of the CDR3 is TGTGCCAGCAGGGGCGGAGAGGGGGAACGAACAGATACGCAGTATTTT. Encoded protein: CASRGGEGERTDTQYF.

Here the CDR3 reads CASSTSGREAEQYF. The CDR3 region has the DNA TGTGCCAGCAGCACGTCCGGGAGGGAGGCCGAGCAGTACTTC. The chain joins TRBV21-1 to TRBJ2-7; the table calls TRBD2, which could not be checked here. TRBV21-1 is given as a pseudogene. This CDR3 has 14 amino acids.

V is TRBV19 and J is TRBJ2-1; the D gene is possibly TRBD2 (6 bases). Germline CDR1 reads LNHDA; CDR2 reads SQIVND (reference sequence). This CDR3 comprises 13 residues. V lost 4 bases to trimming and J lost 9 bases, with 13 bases between them. Here the CDR3 DNA reads TGTGCCAGTAGTACACAGGAGGGCGGTGAGCAGTTCTTC. Amino acid sequence: CASSTQEGGEQFF.

J is TRBJ1-3 and V is TRBV7-2; TRBD1 matches 9 bases. V trimming: 2 bases; J trimming: 4 bases; junction bases outside the gene matches: 9. The germline V gene encodes CDR1 SGHTA and CDR2 FQGNSA. The CDR3 is made up of 17 amino acids. The CDR3 DNA reads TGTGCCAGCAGCTTAAGTCCCGGGACAGGGTACGGAAACACCATATATTTT. It encodes CASSLSPGTGYGNTIYF.

The V gene is TRBV19, the J gene TRBJ1-5; possibly TRBD1 for D (5 bases). Per germline, CDR1 LNHDA and CDR2 SQIVND (reference sequence). This CDR3 comprises 17 residues. Trimming removed 3 bases from V and 2 bases from J, with 17 bases in between. The CDR3 DNA is TGTGCCAGTAGTATCTACTTCGGGGACGTGGGCAATCAGCCCCAGCATTTT. Translated: CASSIYFGDVGNQPQHF. The full variable domain, rest sourced from reference TRBV19 and TRBJ1-5, is DGGITQSPKYLFRKEGQNVTLSCEQNLNHDAMYWYRQDPGQGLRLIYYSQIVNDFQKGDIAEGYSVSREKKESFPLTVTSAQKNPTAFYLCASSIYFGDVGNQPQHFGDGTRLSIL.

This sequence joins TRBV6-5 and TRBJ1-3; 7 positions match TRBD1. CDR3 size: 15 residues. Trimming removed 6 bases from V and 4 bases from J; junction bases left unmatched: 9. Germline loops: CDR1 MNHEY, CDR2 SVGAGI. CDR3 in DNA: TGTGCCAGCAGCCCGACAGGGATCGCGGGAAACACCATATATTTT. This sequence encodes CASSPTGIAGNTIYF.

On this clone: The identical CDR3 is also encoded by other nucleotide sequences in the sample. This chain joins TRBV27 and TRBJ2-1; D is perhaps TRBD2 (6 bases). V lost 5 bases and J lost 10, with 12 bases in between. Germline CDR1 and CDR2: MNHEY and SMNVEV (reference sequence). The CDR3 sequence is 12 residues long. In nucleotides, the CDR3 is TGTGCCAGCAGTCCCCTCGCGGGAGAGCAGTTCTTC. Encoded protein: CASSPLAGEQFF.

The chain employs TRBV7-9 and TRBJ2-5, with 10 bases that match TRBD1. Germline trimming cut 4 bases from V and 3 bases from J; bases unmatched to any gene: 8. Germline values: CDR1 SEHNR, CDR2 FQNEAQ (reference sequence). The CDR3 contains 16 residues. CDR3 nucleotides: TGTGCCAGCAGCTCAAAGACAGGGGGCACAAAAGAGACCCAGTACTTC. Amino acids: CASSSKTGGTKETQYF.

The CDR3 here is CASSHPMGTGTYF. The CDR3, as DNA: TGTGCCAGCAGTCACCCCATGGGGACAGGGACGTACTTC. V is TRBV7-9 and J is TRBJ2-7; 9 bases are shared with TRBD1. V gave up 6 bases and J gave up 12 bases; unmatched junction bases: 12. The CDR3 consists of 13 residues. CDR1 and CDR2 (germline): SEHNR, FQNEAQ (reference sequence).

The V and J genes are TRBV19 and TRBJ2-1; D not certain. V shed 4 bases and J shed 8 bases, with 18 bases lying between them. CDR3 length equals 15 residues. Germline assignment: CDR1 LNHDA and CDR2 SQIVND (reference sequence). For the CDR3, the DNA is TGTGCCAGTAGTAGTCGTCAGACCTCATGGGATGAGCAGTTCTTC. Residues: CASSSRQTSWDEQFF.

The V and J genes are TRBV7-8 and TRBJ2-1, with D uncertain. Germline V gene lookup returns CDR1 SGHVS and CDR2 FQNEAQ. Trimming removed 3 bases at V and 6 bases at J, with 6 bases between. The CDR3 is made up of 12 amino acids. CDR3 nucleotide sequence: TGTGCCAGCAGCTTGACGGGCAATGAGCAGTTCTTC. It translates to CASSLTGNEQFF.